This TCR beta chain is from a study of post-analysis software for immune sequencing data. Study-wide context: Secondary progressive, relapsing-remitting and progressive-relapsing multiple sclerosis were among the included disease courses.

Germline assignment: CDR1 SGDLS and CDR2 YYNGEE. V lost 4 bases, J lost 5 bases, and 19 bases lay in between. The length of the CDR3 is 15 residues. In the case of this clonotype: The antigen is unknown.

Unique molecular identifiers were present in the TCR beta cDNA libraries. TCRdb used MiXCR to reprocess the PCR reads, holding one entry per CDR3 protein. The sample includes 750,000 to 950,000 distinct CDR3 sequences, approximately 57% of them seen just once. Whole-study findings and limits: F measure showed strong co-clustering of same-batch samples. Comparison of patients with controls showed five TRBV segments more frequent in patients, TRBV5-6, TRBV5-1 and TRBV20-1 among them. Compared with controls, patients showed significantly lower normalized Chao1 diversity.

The specimen was blood. The sequence came from a girl aged 5 to 17 with multiple sclerosis. The rearrangement joins TRBV9 to TRBJ2-7; D possibly corresponds to TRBD2 (5 bases). The CDR3 loop reads CASSPFREGSDEQYF. CDR3 bases: TGTGCCAGCAGCCCATTCCGGGAAGGGAGCGACGAGCAGTACTTC.